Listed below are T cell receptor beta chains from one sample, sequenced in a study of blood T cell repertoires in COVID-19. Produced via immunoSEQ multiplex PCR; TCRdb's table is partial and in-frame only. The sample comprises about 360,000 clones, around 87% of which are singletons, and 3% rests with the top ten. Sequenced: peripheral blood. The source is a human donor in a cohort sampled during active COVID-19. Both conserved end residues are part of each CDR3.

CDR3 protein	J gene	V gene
CASGQVLNTEAFF	TRBJ1-1	TRBV2
CASSETEVGQGLGNQPQHF	TRBJ1-5	TRBV21-1
CASSTVTGSGNTIYF	TRBJ1-3	TRBV5-6
CASSQDLTNEKLFF	TRBJ1-4	TRBV3-1/TRBV3-2
CASSNGDRDVMKLFF	TRBJ1-1	TRBV19
CASSPTSGGYNEQFF	TRBJ2-1	TRBV7-9
CASRGPVGIQYF	TRBJ2-4	TRBV6-5
CASSQVNNDIQYF	TRBJ2-4	TRBV3-1/TRBV3-2
CASSLVLEGTGEKAQETQYF	TRBJ2-5	TRBV27
CASSFGPNTEAFF	TRBJ1-1	TRBV12-3/TRBV12-4
CASRPRPRHRYYVHGYTF	TRBJ1-2	TRBV10-1
CASSLEASGDLPQETQYF	TRBJ2-5	TRBV5-6
CASSIGGLAYEQYF	TRBJ2-7	TRBV19
CATSRLGQGNEQYF	TRBJ2-7	TRBV15
CASSPLGGGKTKNIQYF	TRBJ2-4	TRBV27
CASSNQQGDEQYF	TRBJ2-7	TRBV3-1/TRBV3-2
CASSLNSNNSPLHF	TRBJ1-6	TRBV13
CASSPMARNTEAFF	TRBJ1-1	TRBV5-5
CASSGGPGGPYEQYF	TRBJ2-7	TRBV9
CASHWRGGIEKLFF	TRBJ1-4	TRBV2
CASVLGGGSGANVLTF	TRBJ2-6	TRBV30
CASSVATQTPSSGNTIYF	TRBJ1-3	TRBV9
CASSPMVGGTQYF	TRBJ2-3	TRBV12-3/TRBV12-4
CTSSPLLGGGGPGCYEQYF	TRBJ2-7	TRBV1
CASKTGDLQETQYF	TRBJ2-5	TRBV5-1
CASSFLGGAGDTQYF	TRBJ2-3	TRBV7-3
CAISGGKNTEAFF	TRBJ1-1	TRBV10-3
CASSTSGRGNEQFF	TRBJ2-1	TRBV7-7
CASRQGSGNTIYF	TRBJ1-3	TRBV12-3/TRBV12-4
CASSLDSTGNTIYF	TRBJ1-3	TRBV7-8
CASVGVVAGGKQYF	TRBJ2-7	TRBV2
CASSPLSGGGASYNEQFF	TRBJ2-1	TRBV18
CASSDSGGYGYTF	TRBJ1-2	TRBV7-9
CASSIGQTGEVIYGYTF	TRBJ1-2	TRBV19
CANRRLVDEKLFF	TRBJ1-4	TRBV2
CASSMDTGPVDTF	TRBJ1-2	TRBV19
CASSGGGSVVAQYF	TRBJ2-3	TRBV7-2
CASSEPPTGYNTEAFF	TRBJ1-1	TRBV9
CASSLIGDSYNEQFF	TRBJ2-1	TRBV5-1
CSASRRAVGSYEQYF	TRBJ2-7	TRBV20-1
CASSQDLADTQYF	TRBJ2-3	TRBV14